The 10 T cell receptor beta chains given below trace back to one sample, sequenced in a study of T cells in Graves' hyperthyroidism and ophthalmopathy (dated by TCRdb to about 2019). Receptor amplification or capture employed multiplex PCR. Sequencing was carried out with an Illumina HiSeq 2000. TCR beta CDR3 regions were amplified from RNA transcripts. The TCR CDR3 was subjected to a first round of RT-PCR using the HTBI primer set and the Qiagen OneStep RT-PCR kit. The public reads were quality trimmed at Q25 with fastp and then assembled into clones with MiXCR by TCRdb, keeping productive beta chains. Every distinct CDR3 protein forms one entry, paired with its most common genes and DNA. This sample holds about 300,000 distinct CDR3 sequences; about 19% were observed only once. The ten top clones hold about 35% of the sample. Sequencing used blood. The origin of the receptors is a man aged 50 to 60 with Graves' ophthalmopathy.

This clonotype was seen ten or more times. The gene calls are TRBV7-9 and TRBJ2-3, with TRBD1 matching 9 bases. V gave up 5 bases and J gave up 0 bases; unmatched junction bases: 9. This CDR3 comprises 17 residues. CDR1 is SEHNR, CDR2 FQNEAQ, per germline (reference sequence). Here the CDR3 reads CASSRQQGAISTDTQYF. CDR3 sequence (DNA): TGTGCCAGCAGCCGACAACAGGGGGCCATTAGCACAGATACGCAGTATTTT.

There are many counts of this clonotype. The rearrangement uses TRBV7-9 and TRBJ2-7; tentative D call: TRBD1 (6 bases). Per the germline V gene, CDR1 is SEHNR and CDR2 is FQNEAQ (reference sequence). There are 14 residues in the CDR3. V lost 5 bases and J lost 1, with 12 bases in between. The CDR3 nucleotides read TGTGCCAGCAGCCCAGACAGGTTTTCCTACGAGCAGTACTTC. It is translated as CASSPDRFSYEQYF. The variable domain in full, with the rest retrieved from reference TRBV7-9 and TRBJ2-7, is DTGVSQNPRHKITKRGQNVTFRCDPISEHNRLYWYRQTLGQGPEFLTYFQNEAQLEKSRLLSDRFSAERPKGSFSTLEIQRTEQGDSAMYLCASSPDRFSYEQYFGPGTRLTVT.

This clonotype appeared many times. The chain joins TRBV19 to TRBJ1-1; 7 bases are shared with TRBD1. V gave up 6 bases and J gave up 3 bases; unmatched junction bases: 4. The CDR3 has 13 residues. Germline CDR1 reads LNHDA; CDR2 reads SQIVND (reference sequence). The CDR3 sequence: CASSRDRDTEAFF. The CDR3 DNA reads TGTGCCAGTAGCCGTGACAGGGACACTGAAGCTTTCTTT.

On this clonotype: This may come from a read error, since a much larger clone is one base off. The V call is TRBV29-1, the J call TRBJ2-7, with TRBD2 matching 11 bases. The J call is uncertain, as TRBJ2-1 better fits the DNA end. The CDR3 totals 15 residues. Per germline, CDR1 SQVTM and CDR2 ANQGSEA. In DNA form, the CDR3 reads TGCAGCGTTGAAACCCTAGCGGGAGGTCGCTACGAGCAGTTCTTC. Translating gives CSVETLAGGRYEQFF.

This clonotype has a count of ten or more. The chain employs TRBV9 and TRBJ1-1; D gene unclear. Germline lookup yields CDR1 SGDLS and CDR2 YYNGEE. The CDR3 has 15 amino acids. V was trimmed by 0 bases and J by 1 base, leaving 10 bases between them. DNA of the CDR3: TGTGCCAGCAGCGTAGGAAATACGGCGAACACTGAAGCTTTCTTT. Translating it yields CASSVGNTANTEAFF.

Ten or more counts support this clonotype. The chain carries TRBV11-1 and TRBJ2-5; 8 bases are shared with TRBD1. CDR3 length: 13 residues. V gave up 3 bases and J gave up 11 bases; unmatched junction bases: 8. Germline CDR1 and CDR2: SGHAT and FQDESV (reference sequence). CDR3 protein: CASSLVDRDGQYF. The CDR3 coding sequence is TGTGCCAGCAGCTTGGTGGACAGGGACGGTCAGTACTTC.

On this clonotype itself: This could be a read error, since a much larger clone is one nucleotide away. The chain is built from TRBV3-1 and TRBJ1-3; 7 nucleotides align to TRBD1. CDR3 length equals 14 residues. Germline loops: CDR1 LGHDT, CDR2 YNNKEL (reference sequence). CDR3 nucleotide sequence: TGTGCCAGCAGCCAGACAGGGAGAGGAAACATCATATATTTT. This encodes CASSQTGRGNIIYF.

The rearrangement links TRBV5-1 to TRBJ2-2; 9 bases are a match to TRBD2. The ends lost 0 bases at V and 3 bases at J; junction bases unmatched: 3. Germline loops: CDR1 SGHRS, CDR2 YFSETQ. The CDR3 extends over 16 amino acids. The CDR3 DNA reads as TGCGCCAGCAGCTTGGGTAGCGGGAGCTACACCGGGGAGCTGTTTTTT. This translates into CASSLGSGSYTGELFF. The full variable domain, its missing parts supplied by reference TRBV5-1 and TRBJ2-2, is KAGVTQTPRYLIKTRGQQVTLSCSPISGHRSVSWYQQTPGQGLQFLFEYFSETQRNKGNFPGRFSGRQFSNSRSEMNVSTLELGDSALYLCASSLGSGSYTGELFFGEGSRLTVL.

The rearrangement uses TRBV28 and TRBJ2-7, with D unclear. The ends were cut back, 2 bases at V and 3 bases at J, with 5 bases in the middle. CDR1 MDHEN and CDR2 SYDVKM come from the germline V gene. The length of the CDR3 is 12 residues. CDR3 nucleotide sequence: TGTGCCAGCAGTTTAAGGTACTACGAGCAGTACTTC. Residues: CASSLRYYEQYF.

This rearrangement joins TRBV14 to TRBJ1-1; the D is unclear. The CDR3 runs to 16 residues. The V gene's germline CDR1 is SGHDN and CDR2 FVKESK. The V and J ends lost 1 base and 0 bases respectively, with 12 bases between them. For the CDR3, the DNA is TGTGCCAGCAGCCAAGGGGCCTTATGGGTGAACACTGAAGCTTTCTTT. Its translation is CASSQGALWVNTEAFF.